This is a list of T cell receptor beta chains from one sample in a study of beta chain features in type 1 diabetes. TCRdb keeps only in-frame clones here, not all; method: immunoSEQ multiplex PCR. Among about 160,000 clones, 8.5% to 10% were seen once, and the ten largest hold about 0.75%. The sample comprised central memory CD4+ T cells from blood. Every receptor here comes from a woman aged 25 to 45 with type 1 diabetes. The CDR3 runs from the conserved cysteine through the conserved F or W. D genes are given only for firm matches. A clone size is listed for some rows: how often the clone was seen (once, few, many), or a class if it is expanded.

J gene: TRBJ2-2; V gene: TRBV9; D gene: TRBD1; clone size: -; CDR3 protein: CASRGTGDVAGELFF; CDR3 DNA: TGTGCCAGCAGAGGGACAGGAGATGTCGCCGGGGAGCTGTTTTTT
J gene: TRBJ2-5; V gene: TRBV27; D gene: TRBD2; clone size: few; CDR3 protein: CASSLEGTSGRVSGETQYF; CDR3 DNA: TGTGCCAGCAGTTTAGAGGGGACTAGCGGGAGAGTAAGTGGAGAGACCCAGTACTTC
J gene: TRBJ1-1; V gene: TRBV5-1; D gene: TRBD1; clone size: -; CDR3 protein: CASRSGQGGWSTEAFF; CDR3 DNA: TGCGCCAGCAGATCCGGACAGGGGGGCTGGAGCACTGAAGCTTTCTTT
J gene: TRBJ2-5; V gene: TRBV28; D gene: -; clone size: -; CDR3 protein: CASRIGGQETQYF; CDR3 DNA: TGTGCCAGCAGAATCGGAGGTCAAGAGACCCAGTACTTC
J gene: TRBJ2-4; V gene: TRBV5-1; D gene: -; clone size: -; CDR3 protein: CASSLGQGNDIQYF; CDR3 DNA: TGCGCCAGCAGCTTGGGCCAGGGCAATGACATTCAGTACTTC
J gene: TRBJ1-1; V gene: TRBV5-4; D gene: TRBD1; clone size: few; CDR3 protein: CASSTQGAGNTEAFF; CDR3 DNA: TGTGCCAGCAGCACTCAGGGGGCAGGGAACACTGAAGCTTTCTTT
J gene: TRBJ1-1; V gene: TRBV27; D gene: -; clone size: few; CDR3 protein: CASSLAGTNTEAFF; CDR3 DNA: TGTGCCAGCAGTTTAGCAGGGACAAACACTGAAGCTTTCTTT
J gene: TRBJ2-1; V gene: TRBV5-1; D gene: TRBD2; clone size: few; CDR3 protein: CASSLATTAYGAGLAGGQYNEQFF; CDR3 DNA: TGCGCCAGCAGCTTGGCTACGACCGCCTACGGTGCAGGACTAGCGGGAGGCCAATACAATGAGCAGTTCTTC
J gene: TRBJ2-2; V gene: TRBV6-1; D gene: -; clone size: -; CDR3 protein: CASSGGHTNTGELFF; CDR3 DNA: TGTGCCAGCAGTGGCGGACACACGAACACCGGGGAGCTGTTTTTT
J gene: TRBJ2-7; V gene: TRBV18; D gene: TRBD1; clone size: -; CDR3 protein: CASSPGTGTIYEQYF; CDR3 DNA: TGTGCCAGCTCCCCCGGGACAGGGACCATCTACGAGCAGTACTTC
J gene: TRBJ2-3; V gene: TRBV7-3; D gene: -; clone size: -; CDR3 protein: CASSLGADTQYF; CDR3 DNA: TGTGCCAGCAGCTTGGGCGCAGATACGCAGTATTTT
J gene: TRBJ1-1; V gene: TRBV23-1; D gene: -; clone size: few; CDR3 protein: CASSQSRVTHPSRGEAFF; CDR3 DNA: TGCGCCAGCAGTCAATCGAGGGTGACGCACCCCTCCCGCGGTGAAGCTTTCTTT
J gene: TRBJ1-1; V gene: TRBV2; D gene: -; clone size: -; CDR3 protein: CASSELGGSDTEAFF; CDR3 DNA: TGTGCCAGCAGTGAGTTAGGGGGAAGTGACACTGAAGCTTTCTTT
J gene: TRBJ2-2; V gene: TRBV11-2; D gene: -; clone size: -; CDR3 protein: CASSTPPGTSANTGELFF; CDR3 DNA: TGTGCCAGCAGCACCCCCCCCGGGACATCAGCGAACACCGGGGAGCTGTTTTTT
J gene: TRBJ2-7; V gene: TRBV4-2; D gene: TRBD2; clone size: few; CDR3 protein: CASSQELASGIYEQYF; CDR3 DNA: TGTGCCAGCAGCCAAGAGCTAGCTAGCGGGATCTACGAGCAGTACTTC
J gene: TRBJ1-4; V gene: TRBV28; D gene: -; clone size: few; CDR3 protein: CASSKYAGDTFF; CDR3 DNA: TGTGCCAGCAGTAAATACGCAGGGGATACGTTTTTT
J gene: TRBJ2-1; V gene: TRBV10-3; D gene: TRBD2; clone size: few; CDR3 protein: CASSAGIMENEQFF; CDR3 DNA: TGTGCCAGTTCAGCGGGGATTATGGAGAATGAGCAGTTCTTC
J gene: TRBJ2-7; V gene: TRBV10-3; D gene: -; clone size: -; CDR3 protein: CAIKQGDSYEQYF; CDR3 DNA: TGTGCCATCAAGCAGGGCGATAGCTACGAGCAGTACTTC
J gene: TRBJ2-7; V gene: TRBV11-2; D gene: -; clone size: -; CDR3 protein: CASSFQQDSYEQYF; CDR3 DNA: TGTGCCAGCAGCTTCCAACAGGACTCCTACGAGCAGTACTTC
J gene: TRBJ1-4; V gene: TRBV18; D gene: TRBD1; clone size: -; CDR3 protein: CASSPGTGRNEKLFF; CDR3 DNA: TGTGCCAGCTCACCCGGGACAGGGCGTAATGAAAAACTGTTTTTT
J gene: TRBJ2-2; V gene: TRBV11-2; D gene: -; clone size: few; CDR3 protein: CASTVSRDTGELFF; CDR3 DNA: TGTGCCAGCACCGTGTCCCGGGACACCGGGGAGCTGTTTTTT
J gene: TRBJ1-2; V gene: TRBV4-1; D gene: -; clone size: few; CDR3 protein: CASSQEQRNYGYTF; CDR3 DNA: TGCGCCAGCAGCCAAGAACAGAGAAACTATGGCTACACCTTC
J gene: TRBJ2-1; V gene: TRBV19; D gene: -; clone size: -; CDR3 protein: CASTGVDEQFF; CDR3 DNA: TGTGCCAGTACGGGAGTCGATGAGCAGTTCTTC
J gene: TRBJ1-4; V gene: TRBV19; D gene: -; clone size: -; CDR3 protein: CASRQSEKLFF; CDR3 DNA: TGTGCCAGCCGACAGTCCGAAAAACTGTTTTTT
J gene: TRBJ2-2; V gene: TRBV7-3; D gene: -; clone size: few; CDR3 protein: CASGLQADGGELFF; CDR3 DNA: TGTGCCAGCGGTCTCCAAGCGGACGGCGGGGAGCTGTTTTTT
J gene: TRBJ2-7; V gene: TRBV7-9; D gene: TRBD2; clone size: -; CDR3 protein: CASGGGAGNYEQYF; CDR3 DNA: TGTGCCAGCGGGGGTGGAGCGGGAAATTACGAGCAGTACTTC
J gene: TRBJ2-4; V gene: TRBV5-6; D gene: TRBD1; clone size: few; CDR3 protein: CASSPQTGAKNIQYF; CDR3 DNA: TGTGCCAGCAGCCCCCAGACAGGGGCCAAAAACATTCAGTACTTC
J gene: TRBJ2-5; V gene: TRBV7-9; D gene: -; clone size: few; CDR3 protein: CASSRIRQDQETQYF; CDR3 DNA: TGTGCCAGCAGCCGGATCCGACAGGACCAAGAGACCCAGTACTTC
J gene: TRBJ2-5; V gene: TRBV5-5; D gene: TRBD2; clone size: -; CDR3 protein: CASSSLARETQYF; CDR3 DNA: TGTGCCAGCAGCTCACTAGCGAGAGAGACCCAGTACTTC
J gene: TRBJ2-7; V gene: TRBV5-1; D gene: -; clone size: few; CDR3 protein: CASSPLSYEQYF; CDR3 DNA: TGCGCCAGCAGCCCCCTCTCCTACGAGCAGTACTTC
J gene: TRBJ2-3; V gene: TRBV29-1; D gene: -; clone size: few; CDR3 protein: CSVEDTGRGPDTQYF; CDR3 DNA: TGCAGCGTTGAAGATACTGGCAGGGGACCAGATACGCAGTATTTT
J gene: TRBJ1-2; V gene: TRBV13; D gene: -; clone size: -; CDR3 protein: CASSLAGGDGGYTF; CDR3 DNA: TGTGCCAGCAGCTTAGCGGGGGGCGACGGTGGCTACACCTTC
J gene: TRBJ2-7; V gene: TRBV6-1; D gene: TRBD1; clone size: -; CDR3 protein: CAISDKTGLLSYEQYF; CDR3 DNA: TGTGCCATCAGTGATAAGACAGGGCTGCTCTCCTACGAGCAGTACTTC
J gene: TRBJ2-1; V gene: TRBV5-1; D gene: TRBD2; clone size: few; CDR3 protein: CASSLSTSGSGEQFF; CDR3 DNA: TGCGCCAGCAGCTTATCGACTAGCGGGAGTGGTGAGCAGTTCTTC
J gene: TRBJ2-2; V gene: TRBV7-8; D gene: TRBD1; clone size: few; CDR3 protein: CASSLGQGSTGELFF; CDR3 DNA: TGTGCCAGCAGCTTGGGACAGGGGAGTACCGGGGAGCTGTTTTTT
J gene: TRBJ2-1; V gene: TRBV28; D gene: TRBD2; clone size: few; CDR3 protein: CASSIPGGGSYNEQFF; CDR3 DNA: TGTGCCAGCAGTATCCCGGGAGGGGGAAGCTACAATGAGCAGTTCTTC